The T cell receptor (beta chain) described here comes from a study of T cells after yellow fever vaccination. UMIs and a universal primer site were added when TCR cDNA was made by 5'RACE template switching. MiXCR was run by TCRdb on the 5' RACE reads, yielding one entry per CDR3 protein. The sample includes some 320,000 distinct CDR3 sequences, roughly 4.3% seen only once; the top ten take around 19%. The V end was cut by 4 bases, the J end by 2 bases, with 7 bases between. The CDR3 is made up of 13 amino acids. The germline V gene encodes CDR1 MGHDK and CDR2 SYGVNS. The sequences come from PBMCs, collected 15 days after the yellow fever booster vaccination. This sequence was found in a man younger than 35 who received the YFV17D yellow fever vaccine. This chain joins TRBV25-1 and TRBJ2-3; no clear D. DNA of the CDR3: TGTGCCAGCAGTGCGCCAAACACAGATACGCAGTATTTT. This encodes CASSAPNTDTQYF.